This T cell receptor beta chain came from a study of cytomegalovirus exposure and HLA in healthy donors. A multiplex PCR was run with 60 Vbeta primers and 13 Jbeta primers. Assay: immunoSEQ multiplex PCR; the TCRdb copy retains only in-frame clones and omits some. The sample gives tens of thousands of clones, roughly four fifths of which show up once; 9% to 13% is in the top ten. Study-level points and caveats: The number of N-insertions in an Asian-associated ancestry cluster was reportedly below the roughly 620-donor mean in a later analysis.

The CDR3 is made up of 15 amino acids. The J segment lost 1 base and the V segment lost 8 bases, leaving 10 bases of the junction unmatched. Germline CDR1 MDHEN, CDR2 SYDVKM. Worth noting for this clone: Its specificity is not known.

The chain carries TRBV28 and TRBJ1-2; 7 bases are shared with TRBD1. The origin of this receptor is a male donor in good health and CMV-seropositive. The sequenced sample consisted of PBMCs. CDR3 sequence (DNA): TGTGCCAGCCTATACAGCAGGGGGTATAACTATGGCTACACCTTC. Translated: CASLYSRGYNYGYTF.